This is a list of T cell receptor beta chains from one sample in a study of blood T cells in healthy people across ages. TCRdb re-analysed the 5' RACE reads in MiXCR, keeping a single row per CDR3 protein. The sample records roughly 1,700,000 distinct CDR3 sequences, 28% being singletons. Sample: blood. The receptors here all came from a young woman in good health. Both conserved end residues are part of each CDR3. The D gene is left open where the match is weak. Rows give clone size only sometimes, using once, few, many, or a class for an expanded clone.

length	D	V	J	size	CDR3	DNA
13	-	TRBV20-1	TRBJ2-3	-	CSGPGHFTDTQYF	TGCAGTGGGCCGGGACACTTCACAGATACGCAGTATTTT
13	-	TRBV6-5	TRBJ1-2	-	CASSYGRGDGYTF	TGTGCCAGCAGTTACGGCAGGGGAGATGGCTACACCTTC
14	-	TRBV19	TRBJ1-4	-	CASSIDGAVEKLFF	TGTGCCAGTAGTATTGACGGAGCTGTTGAAAAACTGTTTTTT
12	-	TRBV7-2	TRBJ2-3	few	CASSHMTDTQYF	TGTGCCAGCAGCCATATGACAGATACGCAGTATTTT
16	TRBD1	TRBV6-4	TRBJ2-7	many	CASSDSIPGTGDEQYF	TGTGCCAGCAGTGACTCGATCCCCGGGACAGGGGACGAGCAGTACTTC
14	TRBD2	TRBV6-6	TRBJ2-1	few	CASSNVGGVNEQFF	TGTGCCAGCAGTAACGTCGGGGGGGTCAATGAGCAGTTCTTC
16	TRBD2	TRBV18	TRBJ2-1	-	CASSPVDSGVINEQFF	TGTGCCAGCTCACCGGTCGATAGCGGGGTCATAAATGAGCAGTTCTTC
15	-	TRBV5-1	TRBJ2-5	-	CASSLFFPHGETQYF	TGCGCCAGCAGCTTGTTTTTTCCCCACGGGGAGACCCAGTACTTC
14	-	TRBV20-1	TRBJ2-3	-	CSAGRGGASDTQYF	TGCAGTGCTGGGAGAGGGGGGGCATCAGATACGCAGTATTTT
12	-	TRBV2	TRBJ2-7	-	CASDGALEEQYF	TGTGCCAGCGATGGGGCTCTGGAAGAGCAGTACTTC
18	-	TRBV7-9	TRBJ2-7	many	CASSLVLSLGDFTYEQYF	TGTGCCAGCAGCTTAGTTCTTAGTTTAGGGGATTTTACCTACGAGCAGTACTTC
17	-	TRBV4-3	TRBJ2-5	few	CASSHGKRDRILETQYF	TGCGCCAGCAGCCATGGAAAAAGGGACCGGATTTTAGAGACCCAGTACTTC
13	-	TRBV6-1	TRBJ1-5	-	CASLSRGNQPQHF	TGTGCCAGCCTAAGCAGGGGCAATCAGCCCCAGCATTTT
15	-	TRBV2	TRBJ2-3	few	CASSEGAGGTDTQYF	TGTGCCAGCAGTGAAGGGGCAGGAGGGACAGATACGCAGTATTTT
14	-	TRBV10-2	TRBJ1-2	few	CASSEARVNYGYTF	TGCGCCAGCAGTGAGGCCAGGGTTAACTATGGCTACACCTTC
15	TRBD2	TRBV4-3	TRBJ2-7	many	CASSPSTSAQYEQYF	TGCGCCAGCAGCCCCTCGACTAGCGCACAATACGAGCAGTACTTC
13	-	TRBV2	TRBJ2-5	few	CASSTGLFETQYF	TGTGCCAGCAGTACTGGACTATTCGAGACCCAGTACTTC
13	TRBD1	TRBV2	TRBJ1-1	-	CASSGDRGAEAFF	TGTGCCAGCAGTGGTGACAGGGGGGCTGAAGCTTTCTTT
13	-	TRBV20-1	TRBJ2-3	-	CSAPRPGTDTQYF	TGCAGTGCTCCCCGGCCAGGCACAGATACGCAGTATTTT
12	-	TRBV12-3/TRBV12-4	TRBJ2-2	-	CASNPFGGERFF	TGTGCCAGTAATCCTTTCGGCGGGGAGCGGTTTTTT
16	-	TRBV7-9	TRBJ2-3	few	CASSLKAGRGTDTQYF	TGTGCCAGCAGCTTAAAGGCAGGAAGGGGCACAGATACGCAGTATTTT
15	-	TRBV5-5	TRBJ2-5	many	CASSSRPHRQETQYF	TGTGCCAGCAGCTCCCGACCCCATCGCCAAGAGACCCAGTACTTC
16	-	TRBV4-2	TRBJ2-1	-	CASSQDFSGSYNEQFF	TGTGCCAGCAGCCAAGATTTCAGCGGCTCCTACAATGAGCAGTTCTTC
15	TRBD2	TRBV20-1	TRBJ2-2	-	CSARGLAANTGELFF	TGCAGTGCTAGAGGACTAGCGGCGAACACCGGGGAGCTGTTTTTT
15	-	TRBV9	TRBJ1-2	-	CASSAARQVGYGYTF	TGTGCCAGCAGCGCCGCCCGACAGGTGGGCTATGGCTACACCTTC
18	TRBD1	TRBV27	TRBJ2-1	many	CASRRAPTGGGHYNEQFF	TGTGCCAGCAGGAGGGCCCCGACAGGGGGCGGGCACTACAATGAGCAGTTCTTC
14	-	TRBV6-1	TRBJ2-4	many	CASSEGGGLNIQYF	TGTGCCAGCAGTGAAGGCGGAGGACTTAACATTCAGTACTTC
12	-	TRBV2	TRBJ1-4	-	CASRDDGEKLFF	TGTGCCAGCAGAGATGATGGCGAAAAACTGTTTTTT
14	TRBD1	TRBV6-1	TRBJ2-7	-	CASSEGQGIHEQYF	TGTGCCAGCAGTGAGGGACAGGGGATCCACGAGCAGTACTTC
14	-	TRBV7-9	TRBJ2-5	-	CASSTRSGDNEQYF	TGTGCCAGCAGCACGAGATCCGGGGACAATGAGCAGTACTTC
14	-	TRBV10-3	TRBJ2-5	-	CAISERGVQETQYF	TGTGCCATCAGTGAGAGGGGGGTGCAGGAGACCCAGTACTTC
17	-	TRBV12-3/TRBV12-4	TRBJ2-5	few	CASSFLASLGFQETQYF	TGTGCCAGCAGTTTTCTTGCGTCACTAGGGTTTCAAGAGACCCAGTACTTC
13	-	TRBV6-6	TRBJ1-5	few	CASAWDSNQPQHF	TGTGCCAGCGCTTGGGATAGCAATCAGCCCCAGCATTTT
14	TRBD1	TRBV10-3	TRBJ2-5	few	CAISEGTGQETQYF	TGTGCCATCAGTGAAGGGACAGGGCAAGAGACCCAGTACTTC
14	-	TRBV11-1	TRBJ2-2	many	CASSQVRGTGELFF	TGTGCCAGCAGCCAAGTGCGGGGCACCGGGGAGCTGTTTTTT
14	-	TRBV7-2	TRBJ2-5	-	CASSSDYLQETQYF	TGTGCCAGCAGCTCGGACTATCTCCAAGAGACCCAGTACTTC
14	TRBD1	TRBV5-1	TRBJ2-5	many	CASSPDRLGETQYF	TGCGCCAGCAGCCCGGACAGGTTAGGAGAGACCCAGTACTTC
15	TRBD1	TRBV7-2	TRBJ2-1	-	CASSHRDSGPGEQFF	TGTGCCAGCAGCCACCGGGACAGCGGCCCGGGGGAGCAGTTCTTC
12	-	TRBV12-3/TRBV12-4	TRBJ2-7	many	CASSRQSWEQYF	TGTGCCAGCAGTCGACAGAGTTGGGAGCAGTACTTC
17	TRBD2	TRBV27	TRBJ2-3	-	CASSLSLAGGLTDTQYF	TGTGCCAGCAGTTTGTCCCTAGCGGGAGGTCTCACAGATACGCAGTATTTT
14	-	TRBV15	TRBJ2-1	-	CATGRDRSSGEQFF	TGTGCCACCGGCAGAGATAGGAGCAGCGGGGAGCAGTTCTTC
14	-	TRBV12-3/TRBV12-4	TRBJ2-3	-	CASSCGGKGDTQYF	TGTGCCAGCAGTTGCGGAGGGAAGGGAGATACGCAGTATTTT
14	TRBD2	TRBV20-1	TRBJ2-1	-	CSARGTSAPDEQFF	TGCAGTGCTCGCGGGACTAGCGCGCCTGATGAGCAGTTCTTC
13	-	TRBV29-1	TRBJ2-3	-	CSVIPGVGDTQYF	TGCAGCGTGATCCCCGGGGTTGGGGATACGCAGTATTTT
14	TRBD1	TRBV7-8	TRBJ2-5	many	CASNPAGGAETQYF	TGTGCCAGCAACCCGGCAGGGGGCGCGGAGACCCAGTACTTC
16	TRBD2	TRBV5-6	TRBJ2-1	many	CASSLSRGGRYNEQFF	TGTGCCAGCAGCTTATCGCGGGGGGGCAGGTACAATGAGCAGTTCTTC
14	TRBD1	TRBV20-1	TRBJ1-1	few	CSARDSGGSTEAFF	TGCAGTGCTAGAGATTCAGGGGGGTCGACTGAAGCTTTCTTT